Shown below are 2 T cell receptor beta chains from a single sample sequenced in a study of blood T cell repertoires in COVID-19. Data came from immunoSEQ multiplex PCR; TCRdb stores just in-frame clones and leaves some out. The data show 250,000 to 350,000 clones, almost 90% seen once. Material: peripheral blood. Receptor source: a woman in her thirties with COVID-19, enrolled during active disease.

The chain carries TRBV30 and TRBJ2-1; 7 nucleotides line up with TRBD2. With V trimmed by 1 base and J by 8 bases, 2 bases remained unmatched. Per the germline V gene, CDR1 is GTSNPN and CDR2 is SVGIG (reference sequence). CDR3 length: 12 amino acids. CDR3 region: CAWSESGDEQFF. For the CDR3, the DNA is TGTGCCTGGAGTGAGAGCGGGGATGAGCAGTTCTTC.

The rearrangement joins TRBV7-2 to TRBJ2-3, with TRBD2 matching over 11 bases. The V and J ends lost 1 base and 8 bases, in that order; junction bases with no gene match: 5. The V gene's germline CDR1 is SGHTA and CDR2 FQGNSA. This CDR3 is built from 15 residues. Here the CDR3 reads CASSLDSGRAGTQYF. CDR3 DNA sequence: TGTGCCAGCAGCTTAGATAGCGGGAGGGCCGGTACGCAGTATTTT. The full variable domain, with the rest looked up from reference TRBV7-2 and TRBJ2-3, is GAGVSQSPSNKVTEKGKDVELRCDPISGHTALYWYRQSLGQGLEFLIYFQGNSAPDKSGLPSDRFSAERTGGSVSTLTIQRTQQEDSAVYLCASSLDSGRAGTQYFGPGTRLTVL.